These T cell receptor beta chains were read from a single sample in a study of blood T cell repertoires in COVID-19. Measured with immunoSEQ multiplex PCR; TCRdb has only the in-frame clones, and not every one. The sample includes 250,000 to 300,000 clones, around nine tenths seen only once; the top ten take 2% to 2.5%. The sample consisted of PBMCs or T cells enriched from blood (not recorded which). Receptor source: a woman between 55 and 75 years old in a cohort exposed to, infected with or recovered from COVID-19 (not recorded which). Both conserved end residues are part of each CDR3. The D gene is left open where the match is weak.

>TRBV24-1|TRBD2|TRBJ2-7
CATTSALAGVTYEQYF
>TRBV7-9|TRBD1|TRBJ1-1
CASSQQGVTPEAFF
>TRBV4-1|TRBD2|TRBJ2-7
CASSRGLAGGGEQYF
>TRBV27|.|TRBJ2-3
CASSPSTDTQYF
>TRBV27|TRBD1|TRBJ1-6
CASSLYSGTGNVKNSPLHF
>TRBV12-3/TRBV12-4|.|TRBJ2-1
CASSSQRYNEQFF
>TRBV10-3|.|TRBJ2-3
CARAKSGTDTQYF
>TRBV5-1|TRBD1|TRBJ2-1
CASGRQGQGSYNEQFF
>TRBV5-1|TRBD1|TRBJ1-2
CASSLYRGDGYTF
>TRBV7-2|.|TRBJ1-2
CASSLAGGYGYGYTF
>TRBV5-1|TRBD1|TRBJ2-2
CASSLSAGGGGELFF
>TRBV4-2|TRBD2|TRBJ2-7
CASSQDLAGGSYEQYF
>TRBV12-3/TRBV12-4|TRBD1|TRBJ1-5
CASSLTGGQPQHF
>TRBV30|TRBD2|TRBJ2-2
CAWRATSGRVTGELFF
>TRBV10-3|TRBD2|TRBJ2-1
CAIMYTSGTHYNEQFF
>TRBV6-5|.|TRBJ2-1
CASSTSPNTYNEQFF
>TRBV4-1|.|TRBJ1-5
CASSQDLWSQPQHF
>TRBV9|.|TRBJ1-1
CASSVRAENTEAFF
>TRBV14|.|TRBJ2-1
CASSQGRGMSYNEQFF
>TRBV11-2|.|TRBJ2-4
CASSTTVAKNIQYF
>TRBV5-1|TRBD1|TRBJ1-2
CASSSGPPGQGDYGYTF
>TRBV5-1|TRBD1|TRBJ1-5
CASSFDGTGYQPQHF
>TRBV28|.|TRBJ2-5
CASSFELVLETQYF
>TRBV28|TRBD1|TRBJ2-7
CASSLYRGRYEQYF
>TRBV7-9|TRBD1|TRBJ2-7
CASSLTSGQYEQYF
>TRBV7-9|TRBD2|TRBJ2-7
CASRLTSGTYEQYF
>TRBV9|.|TRBJ1-6
CASSVDPYNSPLHF
>TRBV4-3|.|TRBJ2-1
CASSLQGLADNEQFF
>TRBV19|TRBD1|TRBJ1-6
CASSLDRGGNSPLHF
>TRBV6-4|TRBD2|TRBJ2-1
CASSIAGAAAEQFF
>TRBV7-3|.|TRBJ2-2
CASSIQGNGELFF
>TRBV27|TRBD2|TRBJ2-2
CASSSFAGGRTGELFF
>TRBV28|TRBD1|TRBJ1-5
CASSLEPGQARNQPQHF
>TRBV3-1/TRBV3-2|.|TRBJ2-3
CASSHRYRTDTQYF
>TRBV11-3|TRBD2|TRBJ2-1
CASSQGLAHEQFF
>TRBV30|.|TRBJ2-2
CAWTPGGTGELFF
>TRBV9|.|TRBJ1-5
CASSVGWGDQPQHF
>TRBV9|TRBD2|TRBJ2-7
CASSVGGLGNEQYF
>TRBV10-2|.|TRBJ1-6
CASSWTRDNSPLHF
>TRBV19|TRBD2|TRBJ2-4
CASSPLRGGLKNIQYF
>TRBV10-2|TRBD2|TRBJ2-5
CASSSGTSGKETQYF
>TRBV10-2|.|TRBJ1-6
CASSDGRQNKISTLHF
>TRBV18|TRBD1|TRBJ2-1
CASSSGTGKWNEQFF
>TRBV19|TRBD1|TRBJ2-2
CASRTGSTGELFF
>TRBV18|.|TRBJ1-3
CASSPQGYGNTIYF
>TRBV18|TRBD1|TRBJ2-3
CASSHRTGVSTDTQYF
>TRBV13|.|TRBJ2-5
CASSHYDNEETQYF
>TRBV19|TRBD1|TRBJ1-2
CASRPRDRHGYGYTF
>TRBV6-1|TRBD2|TRBJ2-7
CASSEATSGSYEQYF